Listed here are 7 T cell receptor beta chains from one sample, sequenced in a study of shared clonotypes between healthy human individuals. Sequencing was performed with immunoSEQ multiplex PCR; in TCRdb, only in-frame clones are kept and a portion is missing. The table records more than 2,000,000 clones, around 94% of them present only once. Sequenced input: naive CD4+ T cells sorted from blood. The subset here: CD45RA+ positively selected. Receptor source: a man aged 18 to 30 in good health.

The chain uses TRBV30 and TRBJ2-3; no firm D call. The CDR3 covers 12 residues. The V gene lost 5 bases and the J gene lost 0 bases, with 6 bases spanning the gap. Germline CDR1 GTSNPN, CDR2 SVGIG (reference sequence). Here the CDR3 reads CAWDVSTDTQYF. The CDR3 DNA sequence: TGTGCCTGGGACGTTAGCACAGATACGCAGTATTTT.

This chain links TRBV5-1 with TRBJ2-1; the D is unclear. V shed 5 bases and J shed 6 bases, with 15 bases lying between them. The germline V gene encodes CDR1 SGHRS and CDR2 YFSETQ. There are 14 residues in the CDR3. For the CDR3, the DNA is TGCGCCAGCAGTCCCGGACCAGTTCCCAATGAGCAGTTCTTC. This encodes CASSPGPVPNEQFF.

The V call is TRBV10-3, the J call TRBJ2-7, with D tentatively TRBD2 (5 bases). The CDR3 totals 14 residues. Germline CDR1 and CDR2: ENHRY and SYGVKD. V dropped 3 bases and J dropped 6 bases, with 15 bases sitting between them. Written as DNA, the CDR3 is TGTGCCATCAGTGACCGAAGGGAGATTGGCGAGCAGTACTTC. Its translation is CAISDRREIGEQYF.

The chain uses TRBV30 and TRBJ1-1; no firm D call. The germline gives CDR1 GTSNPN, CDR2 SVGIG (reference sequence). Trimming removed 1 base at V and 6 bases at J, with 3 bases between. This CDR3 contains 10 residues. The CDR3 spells CAWSEAEAFF. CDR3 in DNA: TGTGCCTGGAGTGAAGCTGAAGCTTTCTTT. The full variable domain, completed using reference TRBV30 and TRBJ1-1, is SQTIHQWPATLVQPVGSPLSLECTVEGTSNPNLYWYRQAAGRGLQLLFYSVGIGQISSEVPQNLSASRPQDRQFILSSKKLLLSDSGFYLCAWSEAEAFFGQGTRLTVV.

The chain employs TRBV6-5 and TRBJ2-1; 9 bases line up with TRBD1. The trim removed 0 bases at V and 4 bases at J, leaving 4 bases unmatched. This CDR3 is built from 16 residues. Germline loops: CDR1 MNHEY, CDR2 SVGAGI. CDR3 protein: CASSYSWDRVYNEQFF. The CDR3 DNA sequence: TGTGCCAGCAGTTACTCATGGGACAGGGTTTACAATGAGCAGTTCTTC.

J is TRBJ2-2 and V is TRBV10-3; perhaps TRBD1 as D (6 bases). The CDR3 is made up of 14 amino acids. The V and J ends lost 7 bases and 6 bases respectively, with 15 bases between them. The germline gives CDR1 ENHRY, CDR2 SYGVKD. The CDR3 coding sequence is TGTGCCATCATAGGACAGATGGGGTCCGGGGAGCTGTTTTTT. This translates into CAIIGQMGSGELFF.

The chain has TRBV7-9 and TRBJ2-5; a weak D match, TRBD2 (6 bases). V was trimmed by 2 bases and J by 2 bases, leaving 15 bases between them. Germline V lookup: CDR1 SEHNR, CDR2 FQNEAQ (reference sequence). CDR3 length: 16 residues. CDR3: CASSLSLGRGQETQYF. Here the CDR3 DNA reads TGTGCCAGCAGCTTAAGTTTAGGGCGGGGACAAGAGACCCAGTACTTC.